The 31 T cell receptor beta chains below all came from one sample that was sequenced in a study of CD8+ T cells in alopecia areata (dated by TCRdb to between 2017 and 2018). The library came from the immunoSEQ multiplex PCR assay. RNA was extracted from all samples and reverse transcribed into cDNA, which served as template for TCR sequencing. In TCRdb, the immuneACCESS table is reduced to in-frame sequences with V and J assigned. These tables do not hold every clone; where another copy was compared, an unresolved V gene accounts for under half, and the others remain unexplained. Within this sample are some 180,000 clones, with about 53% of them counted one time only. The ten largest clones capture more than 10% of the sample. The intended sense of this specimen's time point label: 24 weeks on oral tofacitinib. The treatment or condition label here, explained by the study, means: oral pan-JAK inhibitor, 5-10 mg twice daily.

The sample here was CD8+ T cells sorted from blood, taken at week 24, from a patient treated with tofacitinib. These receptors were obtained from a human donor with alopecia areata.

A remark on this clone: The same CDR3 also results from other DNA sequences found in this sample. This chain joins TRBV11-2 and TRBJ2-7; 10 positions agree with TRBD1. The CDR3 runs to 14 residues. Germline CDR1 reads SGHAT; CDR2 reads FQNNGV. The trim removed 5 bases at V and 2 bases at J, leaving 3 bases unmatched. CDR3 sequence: CASSPGTGAYEQYF. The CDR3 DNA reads TGTGCCAGCAGCCCCGGGACAGGGGCCTACGAGCAGTACTTC.

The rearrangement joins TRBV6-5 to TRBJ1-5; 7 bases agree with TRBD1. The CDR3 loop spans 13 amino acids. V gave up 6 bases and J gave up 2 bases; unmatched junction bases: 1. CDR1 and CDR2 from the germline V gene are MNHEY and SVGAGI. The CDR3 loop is CASSTGGNQPQHF. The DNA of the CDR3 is TGTGCCAGCAGCACAGGGGGCAATCAGCCCCAGCATTTT.

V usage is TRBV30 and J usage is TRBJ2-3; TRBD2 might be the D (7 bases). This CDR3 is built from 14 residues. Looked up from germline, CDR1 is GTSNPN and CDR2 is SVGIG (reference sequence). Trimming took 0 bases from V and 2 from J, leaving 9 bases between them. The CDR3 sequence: CAWSVGGATDTQYF. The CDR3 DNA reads TGTGCCTGGAGTGTAGGGGGGGCCACAGATACGCAGTATTTT. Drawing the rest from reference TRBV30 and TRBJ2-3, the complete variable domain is SQTIHQWPATLVQPVGSPLSLECTVEGTSNPNLYWYRQAAGRGLQLLFYSVGIGQISSEVPQNLSASRPQDRQFILSSKKLLLSDSGFYLCAWSVGGATDTQYFGPGTRLTVL.

The CDR3 region is CSARDFGEAFF. The DNA of the CDR3 is TGCAGTGCTAGAGATTTTGGGGAAGCTTTCTTT. The chain employs TRBV20-1 and TRBJ1-1; D is ambiguous. This CDR3 has 11 amino acids. The V gene lost 0 bases and the J gene lost 8 bases, with 7 bases spanning the gap. Germline V gene data show CDR1 as DFQATT and CDR2 as SNEGSKA (reference sequence).

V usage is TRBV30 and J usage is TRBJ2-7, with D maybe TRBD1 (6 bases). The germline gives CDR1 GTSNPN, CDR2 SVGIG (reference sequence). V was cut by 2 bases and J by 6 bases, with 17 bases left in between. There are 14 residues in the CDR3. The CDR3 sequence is CAWSLGTTIAEQYF. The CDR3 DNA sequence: TGTGCCTGGAGTCTTGGGACAACGATCGCCGAGCAGTACTTC.

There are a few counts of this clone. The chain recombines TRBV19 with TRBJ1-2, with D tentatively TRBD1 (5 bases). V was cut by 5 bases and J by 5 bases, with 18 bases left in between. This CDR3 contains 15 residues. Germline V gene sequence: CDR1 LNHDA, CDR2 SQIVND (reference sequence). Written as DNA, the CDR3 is TGTGCCAGTAGTGGTCAAGGGGAGCGTGGGTATGGCTACACCTTC. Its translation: CASSGQGERGYGYTF.

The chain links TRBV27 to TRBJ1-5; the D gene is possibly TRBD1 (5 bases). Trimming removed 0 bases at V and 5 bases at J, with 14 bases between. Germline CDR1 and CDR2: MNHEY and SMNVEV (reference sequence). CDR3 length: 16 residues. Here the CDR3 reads CASSLSMGEVDQPQHF. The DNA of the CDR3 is TGTGCCAGCAGTTTATCGATGGGGGAGGTAGATCAGCCCCAGCATTTT.

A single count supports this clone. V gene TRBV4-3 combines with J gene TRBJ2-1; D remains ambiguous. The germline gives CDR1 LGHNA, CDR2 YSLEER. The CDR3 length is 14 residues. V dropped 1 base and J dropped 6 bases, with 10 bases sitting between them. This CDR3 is CASSQVTGVNEQFF. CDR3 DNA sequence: TGCGCCAGCAGCCAAGTTACTGGCGTCAATGAGCAGTTCTTC.

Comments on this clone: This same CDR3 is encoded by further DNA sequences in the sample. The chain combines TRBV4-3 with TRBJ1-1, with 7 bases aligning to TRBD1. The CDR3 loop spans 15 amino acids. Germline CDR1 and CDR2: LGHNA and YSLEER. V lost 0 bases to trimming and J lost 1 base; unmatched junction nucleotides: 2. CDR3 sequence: CASSQDRDRNTEAFF. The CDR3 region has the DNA TGCGCCAGCAGCCAAGATCGGGACAGGAACACTGAAGCTTTCTTT.

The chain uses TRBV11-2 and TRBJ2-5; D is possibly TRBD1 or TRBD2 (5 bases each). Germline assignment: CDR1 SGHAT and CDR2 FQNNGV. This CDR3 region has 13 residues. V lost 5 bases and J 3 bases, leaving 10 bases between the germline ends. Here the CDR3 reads CASSPGTEETQYF. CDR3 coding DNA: TGTGCCAGCAGCCCCGGGACGGAAGAGACCCAGTACTTC. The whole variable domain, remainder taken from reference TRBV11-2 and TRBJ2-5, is EAGVAQSPRYKIIEKRQSVAFWCNPISGHATLYWYQQILGQGPKLLIQFQNNGVVDDSQLPKDRFSAERLKGVDSTLKIQPAKLEDSAVYLCASSPGTEETQYFGPGTRLLVL.

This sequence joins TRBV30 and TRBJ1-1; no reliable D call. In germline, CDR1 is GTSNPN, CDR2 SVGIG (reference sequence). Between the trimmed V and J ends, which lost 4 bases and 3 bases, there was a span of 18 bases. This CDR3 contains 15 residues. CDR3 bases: TGTGCCTGGACGGGCGGGGAAAAAGGGTACACTGAAGCTTTCTTT. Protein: CAWTGGEKGYTEAFF.

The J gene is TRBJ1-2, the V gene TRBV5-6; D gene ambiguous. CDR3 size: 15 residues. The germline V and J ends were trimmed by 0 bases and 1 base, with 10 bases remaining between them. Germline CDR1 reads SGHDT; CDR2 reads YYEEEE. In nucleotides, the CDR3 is TGTGCCAGCAGCTTGGTCGCGGCAGATAACTATGGCTACACCTTC. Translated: CASSLVAADNYGYTF. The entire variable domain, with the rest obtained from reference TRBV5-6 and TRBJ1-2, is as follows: DAGVTQSPTHLIKTRGQQVTLRCSPKSGHDTVSWYQQALGQGPQFIFQYYEEEERQRGNFPDRFSGHQFPNYSSELNVNALLLGDSALYLCASSLVAADNYGYTFGSGTRLTVV.

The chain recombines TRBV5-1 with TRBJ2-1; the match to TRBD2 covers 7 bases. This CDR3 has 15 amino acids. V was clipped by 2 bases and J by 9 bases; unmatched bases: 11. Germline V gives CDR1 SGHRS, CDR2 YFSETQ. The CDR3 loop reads CASSFGRQWEGEQFF. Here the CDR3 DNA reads TGCGCCAGCAGCTTCGGTCGTCAGTGGGAGGGTGAGCAGTTCTTC.

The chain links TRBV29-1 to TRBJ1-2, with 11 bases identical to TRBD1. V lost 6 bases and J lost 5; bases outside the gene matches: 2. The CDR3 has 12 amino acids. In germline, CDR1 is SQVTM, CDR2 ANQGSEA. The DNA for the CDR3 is TGCAGCGTCGGGGACAGGGGGTATGGCTACACCTTC. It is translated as CSVGDRGYGYTF.

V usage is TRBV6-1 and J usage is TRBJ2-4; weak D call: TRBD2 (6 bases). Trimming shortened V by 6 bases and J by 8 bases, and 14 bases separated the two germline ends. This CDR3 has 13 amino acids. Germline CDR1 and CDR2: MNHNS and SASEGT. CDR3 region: CASRSGVGDIQYF. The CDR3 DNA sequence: TGTGCCAGCAGATCGGGGGTCGGTGACATTCAGTACTTC.

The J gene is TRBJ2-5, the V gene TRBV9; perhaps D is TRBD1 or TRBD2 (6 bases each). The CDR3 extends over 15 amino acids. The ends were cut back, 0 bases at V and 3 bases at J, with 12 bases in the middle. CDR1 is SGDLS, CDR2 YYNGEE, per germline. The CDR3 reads CASSVGGGKKETQYF. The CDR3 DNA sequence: TGTGCCAGCAGCGTAGGAGGGGGGAAAAAAGAGACCCAGTACTTC.

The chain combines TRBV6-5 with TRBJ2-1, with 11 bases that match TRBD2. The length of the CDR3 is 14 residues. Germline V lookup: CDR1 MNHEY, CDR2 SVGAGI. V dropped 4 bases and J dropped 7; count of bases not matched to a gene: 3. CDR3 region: CASSLAGGSNEQFF. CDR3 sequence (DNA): TGTGCCAGCAGTTTAGCGGGGGGGAGTAATGAGCAGTTCTTC.

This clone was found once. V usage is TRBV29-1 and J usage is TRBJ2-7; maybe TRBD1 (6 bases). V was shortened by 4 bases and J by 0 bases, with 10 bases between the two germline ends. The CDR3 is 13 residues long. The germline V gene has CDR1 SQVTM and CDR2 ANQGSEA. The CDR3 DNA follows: TGCAGCGTTGGGGGGCAGCCCTCCTACGAGCAGTACTTC. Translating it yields CSVGGQPSYEQYF.

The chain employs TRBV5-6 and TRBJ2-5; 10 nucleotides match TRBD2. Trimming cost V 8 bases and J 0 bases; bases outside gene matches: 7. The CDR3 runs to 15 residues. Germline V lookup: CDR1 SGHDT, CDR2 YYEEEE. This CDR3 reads CASSGGTEYQETQYF. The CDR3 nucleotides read TGTGCCAGTAGCGGGGGGACTGAATACCAAGAGACCCAGTACTTC.

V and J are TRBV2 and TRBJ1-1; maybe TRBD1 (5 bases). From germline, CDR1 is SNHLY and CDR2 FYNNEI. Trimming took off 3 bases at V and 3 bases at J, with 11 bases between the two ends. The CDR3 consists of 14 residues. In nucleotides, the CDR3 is TGTGCCAGCAGTGATCCAGGGCGGGACACTGAAGCTTTCTTT. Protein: CASSDPGRDTEAFF.

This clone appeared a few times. CDR3 amino acids: CASSIPLRTEAFF. The CDR3 coding sequence is TGTGCCAGTAGTATACCCCTCAGGACTGAAGCTTTCTTT. The chain joins TRBV19 to TRBJ1-1; D ambiguous. V was trimmed by 2 bases and J by 5 bases, leaving 9 bases between them. The CDR3 runs to 13 residues. Germline V gives CDR1 LNHDA, CDR2 SQIVND (reference sequence).

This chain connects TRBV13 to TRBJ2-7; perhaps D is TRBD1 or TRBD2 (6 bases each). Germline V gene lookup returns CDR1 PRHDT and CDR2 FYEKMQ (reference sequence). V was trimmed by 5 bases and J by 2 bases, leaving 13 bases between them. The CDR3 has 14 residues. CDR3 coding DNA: TGTGCCAGCAGCGCTTCGGGGGCTCCCTACGAGCAGTACTTC. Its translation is CASSASGAPYEQYF.

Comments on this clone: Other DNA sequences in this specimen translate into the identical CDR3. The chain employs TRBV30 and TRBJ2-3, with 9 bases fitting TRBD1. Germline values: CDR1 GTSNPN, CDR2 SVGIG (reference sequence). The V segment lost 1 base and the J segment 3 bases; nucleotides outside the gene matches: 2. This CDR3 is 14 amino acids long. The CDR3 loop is CAWSAGQGTDTQYF. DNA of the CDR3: TGTGCCTGGAGTGCCGGACAGGGGACAGATACGCAGTATTTT. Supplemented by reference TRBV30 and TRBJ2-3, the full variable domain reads SQTIHQWPATLVQPVGSPLSLECTVEGTSNPNLYWYRQAAGRGLQLLFYSVGIGQISSEVPQNLSASRPQDRQFILSSKKLLLSDSGFYLCAWSAGQGTDTQYFGPGTRLTVL.

CDR3 coding DNA: TGTGCCAGCAGTTTAACCAGCGGGGGCGGGGATGAGCAGTTCTTC. It encodes CASSLTSGGGDEQFF. V gene TRBV27 combines with J gene TRBJ2-1; 8 bases are shared with TRBD2. CDR3 length: 15 residues. The V segment lost 2 bases and the J segment 8 bases; nucleotides outside the gene matches: 8. Germline CDR1 and CDR2: MNHEY and SMNVEV (reference sequence).

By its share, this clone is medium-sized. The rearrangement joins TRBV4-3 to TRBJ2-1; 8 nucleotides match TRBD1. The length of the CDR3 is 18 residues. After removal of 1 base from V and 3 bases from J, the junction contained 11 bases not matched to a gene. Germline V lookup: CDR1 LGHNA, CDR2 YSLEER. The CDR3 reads CASSQGGSAGGLYNEQFF. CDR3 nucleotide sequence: TGCGCCAGCAGCCAAGGGGGTAGTGCAGGGGGCCTCTACAATGAGCAGTTCTTC.

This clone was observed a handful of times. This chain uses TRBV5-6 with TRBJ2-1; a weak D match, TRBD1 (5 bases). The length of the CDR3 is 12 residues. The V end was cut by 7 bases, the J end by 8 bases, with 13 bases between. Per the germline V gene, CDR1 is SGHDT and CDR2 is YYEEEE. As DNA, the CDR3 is TGTGCCAGCGGGGCAGCCGGTGATGAGCAGTTCTTC. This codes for CASGAAGDEQFF.

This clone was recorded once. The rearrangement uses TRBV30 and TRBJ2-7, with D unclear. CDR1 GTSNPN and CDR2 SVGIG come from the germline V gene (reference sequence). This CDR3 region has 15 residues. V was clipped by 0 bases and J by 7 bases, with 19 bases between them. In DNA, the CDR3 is TGTGCCTGGAGTGTACAACCGACTCCCTACGTGGAGCAGTACTTC. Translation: CAWSVQPTPYVEQYF.

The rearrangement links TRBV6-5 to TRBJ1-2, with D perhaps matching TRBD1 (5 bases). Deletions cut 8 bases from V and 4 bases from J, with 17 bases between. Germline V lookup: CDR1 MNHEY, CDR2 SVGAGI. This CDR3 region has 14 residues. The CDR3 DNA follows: TGTGCCAGCGGACCCGGCGAGGGGTCCTATGGCTACACCTTC. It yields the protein CASGPGEGSYGYTF.

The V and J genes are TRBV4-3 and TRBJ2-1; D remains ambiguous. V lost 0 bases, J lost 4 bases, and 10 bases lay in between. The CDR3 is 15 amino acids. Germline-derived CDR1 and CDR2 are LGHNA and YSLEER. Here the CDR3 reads CASSQDPASYNEQFF. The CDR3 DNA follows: TGCGCCAGCAGCCAAGATCCAGCCTCTTACAATGAGCAGTTCTTC.

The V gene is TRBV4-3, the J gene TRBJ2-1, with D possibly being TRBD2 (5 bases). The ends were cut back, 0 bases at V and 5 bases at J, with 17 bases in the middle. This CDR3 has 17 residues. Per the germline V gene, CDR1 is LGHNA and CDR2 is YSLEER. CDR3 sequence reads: CASSQDVGLRLNNEQFF. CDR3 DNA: TGCGCCAGCAGCCAAGATGTCGGATTAAGACTAAACAATGAGCAGTTCTTC.

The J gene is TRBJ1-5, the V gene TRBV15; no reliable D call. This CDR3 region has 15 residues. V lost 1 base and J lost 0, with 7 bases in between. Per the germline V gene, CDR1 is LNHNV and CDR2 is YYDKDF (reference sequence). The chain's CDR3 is CATSRVQNSNQPQHF. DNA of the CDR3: TGTGCCACCAGCAGAGTACAGAATAGCAATCAGCCCCAGCATTTT.